The clone carrying this T cell receptor (beta chain) came up many times. Assay: immunoSEQ multiplex PCR; the TCRdb copy retains only in-frame clones and omits some. Counted here are 100,000 or so clones, 91% occurring once; the ten biggest clones make up roughly 0.99%. The V and J ends lost 0 bases and 4 bases, in that order; junction bases with no gene match: 6. CDR3 length equals 15 residues. Germline CDR1 SGHVS, CDR2 FQNEAQ. These data originate in a study of blood T cell repertoires in COVID-19. The source material was peripheral blood. This chain joins TRBV7-8 and TRBJ2-7; 7 bases agree with TRBD2. This sequence was found in a man aged 55 to 69 with acute or convalescent COVID-19. The CDR3 sequence is CASSLARSGIYEQYF. CDR3 in DNA: TGTGCCAGCAGCTTAGCGCGAAGCGGGATATACGAGCAGTACTTC. The whole variable domain, filled in from reference TRBV7-8 and TRBJ2-7, reads GAGVSQSPRYKVAKRGQDVALRCDPISGHVSLFWYQQALGQGPEFLTYFQNEAQLDKSGLPSDRFFAERPEGSVSTLKIQRTQQEDSAVYLCASSLARSGIYEQYFGPGTRLTVT.